What follows is one T cell receptor beta chain and its context. Its antigen is as yet unknown. This entry comes from a study of follicular helper T cells after annual influenza vaccination. Study-wide results and limits: Just roughly 9-22% of cells analyzed had recovered productive TCRB sequences. Change in circulating plasmablasts correlated with ICOS+CD38+ cTfh clonality change.

The CDR3 has 15 residues. V was clipped by 0 bases and J by 1 base; unmatched bases: 3. CDR1 and CDR2 from the germline V gene are SGHRS and YFSETQ. The time point is: 2015-2016 season, pre-vaccination. Sorted blood CD4 subsets were sequenced before and after adults received seasonal inactivated influenza vaccine. Clones were sequenced by immunoSEQ multiplex PCR, and TCRdb holds only the in-frame ones, with some missing. The sample yields approximately 1,300 clones, around 85% seen once. The chain employs TRBV5-1 and TRBJ1-1; 7 bases fit TRBD1. This sequence originates from an adult who received the influenza vaccine. The input for sequencing was CXCR5+ CD38+ circulating T follicular helper cells from blood, taken on the day of influenza vaccination. Sample subset: circulating Tfh, non-naive CD4+CXCR5+PD-1+ (ICOS+CD38+ or ICOS-CD38-). The CDR3 sequence: CASSLVGGENTEAFF. The CDR3 DNA reads TGCGCCAGCAGCTTGGTAGGGGGCGAGAACACTGAAGCTTTCTTT. Based on the CDR3 plus reference TRBV5-1 and TRBJ1-1, the full variable domain is KAGVTQTPRYLIKTRGQQVTLSCSPISGHRSVSWYQQTPGQGLQFLFEYFSETQRNKGNFPGRFSGRQFSNSRSEMNVSTLELGDSALYLCASSLVGGENTEAFFGQGTRLTVV.